Reported below is one TCR beta chain. The antigen remains unidentified. This specimen belongs to a study of high-grade serous ovarian cancer treatment subgroups. Study overall: On average, approximately 14,000 reads and 6,000 to 7,500 unique TCR beta rearrangements were obtained per sample.

Some clones are missing from TCRdb's copy, which holds only in-frame ones; the method was immunoSEQ multiplex PCR. Of approximately 3,100 clones in the sample, more than 65% are singletons; the top ten hold about 8.4%. This CDR3 spans 12 amino acids. Germline values: CDR1 LGHNA, CDR2 YNFKEQ. Trimming shortened V by 0 bases and J by 5 bases, and 4 bases separated the two germline ends. Tumor tissue was taken before any definitive surgery or chemotherapy was given. Study outcomes and limitations: The analyses considered CDR3 and ignored CDR1 and CDR2. TCR relatedness rose with neoantigen level and trended with mutation load.

The sequenced sample consisted of tumor tissue. The receptor was isolated from a human donor with high-grade serous ovarian cancer. The rearrangement joins TRBV4-2 to TRBJ2-5, with D uncertain. CDR3 sequence reads: CASSQDRETQYF. The CDR3 nucleotides read TGTGCCAGCAGCCAAGATCGGGAGACCCAGTACTTC.